This T cell receptor beta chain is drawn from a study of CD8 T cells in ankylosing spondylitis. Broader study findings: Typical of ankylosing spondylitis blood, it appeared, was a TCR beta motif of roughly eight highly homologous variants.

TCRdb fed the 5' RACE reads into MiXCR, producing one record per CDR3 protein. Of some 270,000 distinct CDR3 sequences detected, roughly 32% appear once; the ten largest clones hold around 4%. The CDR3 sequence is 15 residues long. The V and J ends lost 1 base and 4 bases respectively, with 17 bases between them. The V gene's germline CDR1 is DFQATT and CDR2 SNEGSKA (reference sequence). This clonotype was seen a few times. The antigen remains undetermined. The clonotype comes from a male donor with ankylosing spondylitis or in good health (not recorded which). Sequences were obtained from blood, either unsorted or a sorted T cell fraction (not recorded which). The chain employs TRBV20-1 and TRBJ2-7; a possible D gene is TRBD2 (5 bases). CDR3 region: CSARALASPRYEQYF. CDR3 DNA sequence: TGCAGTGCTAGAGCTCTTGCTAGCCCTCGGTACGAGCAGTACTTC.